This entry is about one T cell receptor beta chain. Antigen: not known. The entry originates in a study of radiotherapy plus CTLA-4 blockade in lung cancer. TCRdb's table, derived via immunoSEQ multiplex PCR, lists solely in-frame clones and lacks some. The data show about 49,000 clones, 65% to 85% seen once. Patients had chemo-refractory metastatic non-small-cell lung cancer and received focal radiation plus CTLA-4 blockade that used ipilimumab. This CDR3 region has 15 residues. The V gene lost 5 bases and the J gene lost 0 bases, with 11 bases spanning the gap. Per the germline V gene, CDR1 is MNHNS and CDR2 is SASEGT. General study results and limits: In blood, early T cell clone dynamics reportedly predicted response best, together with interferon-beta. After radiotherapy and ipilimumab, tumor-derived clones expanded in peripheral blood.

The rearrangement joins TRBV6-1 to TRBJ1-5; D is possibly TRBD1 (5 bases). Material: peripheral blood, obtained from a patient treated with radiotherapy plus ipilimumab. This sequence originates from a human donor with non-small cell lung cancer who had stable disease on radiotherapy plus ipilimumab. The CDR3: CASSIGTASNQPQHF. In DNA, the CDR3 is TGTGCCAGCAGTATCGGGACCGCTAGCAATCAGCCCCAGCATTTT.